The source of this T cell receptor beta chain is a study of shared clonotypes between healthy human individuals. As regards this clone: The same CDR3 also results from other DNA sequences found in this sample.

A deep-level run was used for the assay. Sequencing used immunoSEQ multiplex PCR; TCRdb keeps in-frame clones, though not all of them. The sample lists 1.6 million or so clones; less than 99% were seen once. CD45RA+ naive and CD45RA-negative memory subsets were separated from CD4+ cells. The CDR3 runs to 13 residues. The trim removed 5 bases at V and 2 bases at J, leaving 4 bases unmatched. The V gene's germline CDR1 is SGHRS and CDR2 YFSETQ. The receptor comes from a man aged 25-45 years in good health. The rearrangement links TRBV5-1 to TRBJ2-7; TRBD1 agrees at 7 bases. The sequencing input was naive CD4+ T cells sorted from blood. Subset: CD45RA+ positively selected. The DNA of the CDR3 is TGCGCCAGCAGTTGGGACAGAGCCTACGAGCAGTACTTC. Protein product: CASSWDRAYEQYF.